Shown below are 21 T cell receptor beta chains from a single sample sequenced in a study of blood T cell repertoires in COVID-19. TCRdb keeps only in-frame clones here, not all; method: immunoSEQ multiplex PCR. Of about 200,000 clones in the sample, roughly 92% were seen once. Material for sequencing was peripheral blood. These receptors were taken from a man aged 25 to 45 with COVID-19, enrolled during active disease.

The chain recombines TRBV5-1 with TRBJ2-7, with TRBD2 matching 8 bases. Germline assignment: CDR1 SGHRS and CDR2 YFSETQ. Trimming removed 3 bases from V and 2 bases from J; junction bases left unmatched: 7. The CDR3 runs to 15 residues. The CDR3 spells CASSSDSGGPYEQYF. The CDR3 DNA sequence: TGCGCCAGCAGCTCAGATTCGGGGGGGCCCTACGAGCAGTACTTC.

The chain combines TRBV2 with TRBJ1-4; 9 nucleotides align to TRBD1. The junction had 8 bases not matched to a gene; V was cut back by 6 bases and J by 0 bases. This CDR3 has 17 amino acids. Germline V gives CDR1 SNHLY, CDR2 FYNNEI. In nucleotides, the CDR3 is TGTGCCAGCAGCAACAGGGGGCAAAAGGCAACTAATGAAAAACTGTTTTTT. Amino acids: CASSNRGQKATNEKLFF. The full variable domain, rest sourced from reference TRBV2 and TRBJ1-4, is EPEVTQTPSHQVTQMGQEVILRCVPISNHLYFYWYRQILGQKVEFLVSFYNNEISEKSEIFDDQFSVERPDGSNFTLKIRSTKLEDSAMYFCASSNRGQKATNEKLFFGSGTQLSVL.

In DNA form, the CDR3 reads TGTGCCAGCAGCTTAGTAGGCGCGGCGAACACCGGGGAGCTGTTTTTT. This encodes CASSLVGAANTGELFF. The chain is built from TRBV7-3 and TRBJ2-2; D is unclear. CDR3 length equals 16 residues. Germline loops: CDR1 SGHTA, CDR2 FQGTGA. Deletions cut 2 bases from V and 0 bases from J, with 10 bases between.

This clone has just one count. V gene TRBV5-4 combines with J gene TRBJ1-1; 9 bases map to TRBD1. This CDR3 region has 15 residues. After removal of 4 bases from V and 1 base from J, the junction contained 5 bases not matched to a gene. CDR1 is SGHNT and CDR2 is YYREEE in the germline V gene (reference sequence). The CDR3 reads CASSTGGLTNTEAFF. CDR3 nucleotide sequence: TGTGCCAGCAGCACAGGGGGCCTAACGAACACTGAAGCTTTCTTT.

The V call is TRBV10-1, the J call TRBJ2-6; maybe TRBD2 (7 bases). Germline V gene lookup returns CDR1 WNHNN and CDR2 SYGVQD (reference sequence). V was clipped by 8 bases and J by 0 bases, with 20 bases between them. This CDR3 comprises 18 residues. The CDR3 DNA reads as TGCGCCAGCTGGGGAGGGGGGCTCAGGAGCTCTGGGGCCAACGTCCTGACTTTC. As protein: CASWGGGLRSSGANVLTF.

The CDR3 region is CASIGQAANGYTF. The CDR3 DNA sequence: TGTGCCAGTATCGGACAGGCGGCGAATGGCTACACCTTC. This sequence joins TRBV19 and TRBJ1-2, with 7 positions matching TRBD1. Per germline, CDR1 LNHDA and CDR2 SQIVND (reference sequence). With V trimmed by 7 bases and J by 6 bases, 8 bases remained unmatched. This CDR3 comprises 13 residues.

The chain links TRBV9 to TRBJ1-2, with 8 bases matching TRBD1. The CDR3 spans 14 residues. Germline CDR1 SGDLS, CDR2 YYNGEE. V was clipped by 4 bases and J by 7 bases; unmatched bases: 9. The CDR3 DNA reads as TGTGCCAGCAGCCCCCAGGACAGGGAGGGTGGCTACACCTTC. Its translation is CASSPQDREGGYTF.

The chain employs TRBV15 and TRBJ1-5; no firm D call. V was pared by 4 bases and J by 0 bases, with 7 bases between. From germline, CDR1 is LNHNV and CDR2 YYDKDF (reference sequence). The CDR3 loop spans 14 amino acids. This CDR3 is CATSTSYSNQPQHF. The CDR3 nucleotides read TGTGCCACCAGCACGTCGTATAGCAATCAGCCCCAGCATTTT.

This rearrangement joins TRBV5-4 to TRBJ1-1; weak D call: TRBD1 (6 bases). CDR1 and CDR2 (germline): SGHNT, YYREEE (reference sequence). V gave up 4 bases and J gave up 2 bases, with 15 bases separating them. There are 15 residues in the CDR3. CDR3 in amino acids: CASSGTTFTNTEAFF. Here the CDR3 DNA reads TGTGCCAGCAGCGGGACAACCTTCACCAACACTGAAGCTTTCTTT.

V and J are TRBV5-1 and TRBJ1-1; 7 positions agree with TRBD1. V trimming: 0 bases; J trimming: 5 bases; junction bases outside the gene matches: 7. The CDR3 has 15 residues. Germline CDR1 is SGHRS and CDR2 is YFSETQ. The CDR3 loop is CASSLGSGGYTEAFF. Written as DNA, the CDR3 is TGCGCCAGCAGCTTGGGGTCAGGGGGTTATACTGAAGCTTTCTTT.

The gene calls are TRBV7-2 and TRBJ1-5; D unresolved. CDR1 is SGHTA and CDR2 is FQGNSA in the germline V gene. With 5 bases removed from V and 6 bases from J, the gap between germline ends came to 17 bases. CDR3 length: 15 residues. CDR3 DNA: TGTGCCAGCAGCCGGGATCCGGGGTCTGGTCAGCCCCAGCATTTT. Its protein is CASSRDPGSGQPQHF.

V and J are TRBV7-9 and TRBJ1-5; TRBD1 agrees at 9 bases. V was pared by 4 bases and J by 3 bases, with 10 bases of the junction left unmatched. Looked up from germline, CDR1 is SEHNR and CDR2 is FQNEAQ (reference sequence). This CDR3 spans 17 amino acids. CDR3 coding DNA: TGTGCCAGCAGCTCAAAATGGGACAGGGCCGACAATCAGCCCCAGCATTTT. It encodes CASSSKWDRADNQPQHF.

V and J are TRBV5-4 and TRBJ2-5, with TRBD2 identical over 8 bases. The V gene's germline CDR1 is SGHNT and CDR2 YYREEE (reference sequence). J lost 3 bases, V lost 5 bases, and 6 bases had no gene match. CDR3 size: 14 residues. The CDR3 region has the DNA TGTGCCAGCAGTTTCGGGGGGGCCGAAGAGACCCAGTACTTC. Translated, it gives CASSFGGAEETQYF.

This chain uses TRBV5-5 with TRBJ1-5; D uncertain. The CDR3 is 13 amino acids. Germline CDR1 and CDR2: SGHKS and YYEKEE (reference sequence). Trimming removed 2 bases from V and 3 bases from J, with 6 bases in between. The CDR3 DNA reads as TGTGCCAGCAGCTTTGCAGACAATCAGCCCCAGCATTTT. This codes for CASSFADNQPQHF.

This chain joins TRBV12-3 or TRBV12-4 and TRBJ2-5, with TRBD2 as a possible D gene (6 bases). V shed 6 bases and J shed 4 bases, with 12 bases lying between them. This CDR3 is built from 13 residues. CDR3: CASRKLGGETQYF. The CDR3 DNA reads TGTGCCAGCAGGAAGCTGGGGGGAGAGACCCAGTACTTC.

The chain couples TRBV4-2 to TRBJ1-6; D is unresolved. The CDR3 length is 14 residues. Trimming cost V 2 bases and J 11 bases, with 13 bases left between them. Germline V gene sequence: CDR1 LGHNA, CDR2 YNFKEQ. CDR3 coding DNA: TGTGCCAGCAGCCAAAGCCGGGAATCTGCACCCCTCCACTTT. Its translation is CASSQSRESAPLHF.

This chain connects TRBV9 to TRBJ1-4, with D possibly matching TRBD1 (6 bases). The CDR3 spans 15 residues. Trimming took off 4 bases at V and 3 bases at J, with 13 bases between the two ends. The germline CDR1 and CDR2 sequences are SGDLS and YYNGEE. The CDR3 DNA reads TGTGCCAGCAGCCTTAGACAGGTGTCTAATGAAAAACTGTTTTTT. This codes for CASSLRQVSNEKLFF.

CDR3 in amino acids: CASSHTGVLVNTGELFF. The CDR3 nucleotides are TGTGCCAGCAGTCATACGGGGGTGCTCGTGAACACCGGGGAGCTGTTTTTT. The genes are TRBV5-5 and TRBJ2-2, with a possible D match to TRBD2 (6 bases). V was clipped by 5 bases and J by 1 base, with 18 bases between them. Germline V gives CDR1 SGHKS, CDR2 YYEKEE (reference sequence). The CDR3 covers 17 residues.

This chain joins TRBV5-1 and TRBJ1-1, with D perhaps matching TRBD1 (6 bases). This CDR3 spans 15 amino acids. The V and J ends lost 4 bases and 1 base respectively, with 14 bases between them. The germline V gene encodes CDR1 SGHRS and CDR2 YFSETQ. CDR3 region: CASSQIDRPNTEAFF. DNA for the CDR3: TGCGCCAGCAGCCAAATAGACAGGCCGAACACTGAAGCTTTCTTT.

This clone was detected once. The chain uses TRBV10-3 and TRBJ1-5, with 9 bases aligning to TRBD1. The CDR3 extends over 15 amino acids. V gave up 6 bases and J gave up 1 base; unmatched junction bases: 4. Germline CDR1 and CDR2: ENHRY and SYGVKD. The CDR3 sequence is CAISPDRGSNQPQHF. CDR3 coding DNA: TGTGCCATCAGCCCGGACAGGGGCAGCAATCAGCCCCAGCATTTT.

The V call is TRBV6-5, the J call TRBJ2-5; TRBD2 aligns across 7 bases. Germline-derived CDR1 and CDR2 are MNHEY and SVGAGI. The CDR3 covers 14 residues. The V segment lost 7 bases and the J segment 5 bases; nucleotides outside the gene matches: 10. CDR3 amino acids: CASTRGEWLETQYF. CDR3 nucleotide sequence: TGTGCCAGCACTCGGGGGGAGTGGTTGGAGACCCAGTACTTC.